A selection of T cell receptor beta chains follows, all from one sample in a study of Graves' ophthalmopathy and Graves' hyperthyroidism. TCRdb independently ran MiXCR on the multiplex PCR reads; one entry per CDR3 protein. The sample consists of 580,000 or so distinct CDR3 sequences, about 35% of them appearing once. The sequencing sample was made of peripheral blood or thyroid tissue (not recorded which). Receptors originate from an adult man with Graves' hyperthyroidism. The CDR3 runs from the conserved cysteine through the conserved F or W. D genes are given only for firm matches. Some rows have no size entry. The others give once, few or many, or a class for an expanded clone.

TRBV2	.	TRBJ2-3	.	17	TGTGCCAGCAGTTCCCCAACACTACCGGGACTCCAAGATACGCAGTATTTT	CASSSPTLPGLQDTQYF
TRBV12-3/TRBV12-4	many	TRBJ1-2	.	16	TGTGCCAGCAGTTCACGGGTCGGCAGGGACCGCTATGGCTACACCTTC	CASSSRVGRDRYGYTF
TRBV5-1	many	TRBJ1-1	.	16	TGCGCCAGCAGCTTGGTTCGGGGAATGAGGGACACTGAAGCTTTCTTT	CASSLVRGMRDTEAFF
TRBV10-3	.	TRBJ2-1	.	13	TGTGCCAGCAGTGAAGCGCCCAGCCTTGAGCAGTTCTTC	CASSEAPSLEQFF
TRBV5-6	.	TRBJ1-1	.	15	TGTGCCAGCAGACCCACTGGCCAGGGGACCACTGAAGCTTTCTTT	CASRPTGQGTTEAFF
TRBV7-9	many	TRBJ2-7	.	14	TGTGCCAGCAGCTTATGCCCTCCGTGCTACGAGCAGTACTTC	CASSLCPPCYEQYF
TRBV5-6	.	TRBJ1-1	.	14	TGTGCCAACAGCTTGGGCCAGTTGAACACTGAAGCTTTCTTT	CANSLGQLNTEAFF
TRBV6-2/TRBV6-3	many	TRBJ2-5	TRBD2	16	TGTGCCAGCAGTAGCGCCCTAGCGGCAGTCCGGGAGACCCAGTACTTC	CASSSALAAVRETQYF
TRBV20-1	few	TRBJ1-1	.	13	TGCAGTGCTAGACGCAGGACGAACACTGAAGCTTTCTTT	CSARRRTNTEAFF
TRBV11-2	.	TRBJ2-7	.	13	TGTGCCAGCAGCTTCGCTAGGAACAATGAGCAGTACTTC	CASSFARNNEQYF
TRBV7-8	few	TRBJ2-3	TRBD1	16	TGTGCCAGCACACCTACCCGGACAGGGCGCACAGATACGCAGTATTTT	CASTPTRTGRTDTQYF
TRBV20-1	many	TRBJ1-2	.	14	TGCAGTGCTATAGAAAAGTGGGTATACTATGGCTACACCTTC	CSAIEKWVYYGYTF
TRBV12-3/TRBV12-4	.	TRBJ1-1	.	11	TGTGCCAGCAGCCAGACCGGGGAAGCTTTCTTT	CASSQTGEAFF
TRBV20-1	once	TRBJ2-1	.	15	TGCAGTGCTAGATCGGCGAGGGGTAGCTACAATGAGCAGTTCTTC	CSARSARGSYNEQFF
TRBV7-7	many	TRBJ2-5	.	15	TGTGCTAGCAGCTTAACAGAGGGGGTCGAAGAGACCCAGTACTTC	CASSLTEGVEETQYF
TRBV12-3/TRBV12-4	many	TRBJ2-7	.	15	TGTGCCAGCAGCCCCTCTCGGCAGGGACTCTACGAGCAGTACTTC	CASSPSRQGLYEQYF
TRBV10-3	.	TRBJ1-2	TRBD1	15	TGTGCCATCAGTGAGAGGACAGGGACCTACTATGGCTACACCTTC	CAISERTGTYYGYTF
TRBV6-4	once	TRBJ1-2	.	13	TGTGCCAGCAATACAGGGTCTGACGAGGGCTACACCTTC	CASNTGSDEGYTF
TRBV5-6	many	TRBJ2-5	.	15	TGTGCCAGCAGCTTGGAGACGGGAGTGGCGGAGACCCAGTACTTC	CASSLETGVAETQYF
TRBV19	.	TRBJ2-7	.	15	TGTGCCAGTAGTATATACGGCGAGGGCTATGGCGAGCAGTACTTC	CASSIYGEGYGEQYF
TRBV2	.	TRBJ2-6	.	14	TGTGCCAGCAGTGGCCTAGCGGGGGCCAACGTCCTGACTTTC	CASSGLAGANVLTF
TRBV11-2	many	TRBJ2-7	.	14	TGTGCCAGCAGCTTAGGACACAGGACCTACGAGCAGTACTTC	CASSLGHRTYEQYF
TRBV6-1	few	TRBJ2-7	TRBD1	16	TGTGCCAGCAGCCCGACCAGGACAGGGGGCAGCCACGAGCAGTACTTC	CASSPTRTGGSHEQYF
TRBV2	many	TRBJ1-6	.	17	TGTGCCAGCAGTGAATGGGTGCCCGGCTCCTATAATTCACCCCTCCACTTT	CASSEWVPGSYNSPLHF
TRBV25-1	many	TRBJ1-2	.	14	TGTGCCAGCAGTGAATCCGGCAAATACTATGGCTACACCTTC	CASSESGKYYGYTF
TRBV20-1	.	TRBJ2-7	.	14	TGCAGTGCTAGAGTGGGCAGGGGGGACCACGAGCAGTACTTC	CSARVGRGDHEQYF
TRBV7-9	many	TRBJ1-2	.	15	TGTGCCAGCAGCTTGTATGTTCAGGACGACTATGGCTACACCTTC	CASSLYVQDDYGYTF
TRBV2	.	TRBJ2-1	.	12	TGTGCCACTCACGTCGTGAGCAATGAGCAGTTCTTC	CATHVVSNEQFF
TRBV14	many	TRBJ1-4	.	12	TGTGCCAGCAGCCCGTTGGGGGAAAAACTGTTTTTT	CASSPLGEKLFF
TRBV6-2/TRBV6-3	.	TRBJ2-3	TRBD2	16	TGTGCCAGCAGCAGACTAGCGGGGTTTAGCACAGATACGCAGTATTTT	CASSRLAGFSTDTQYF
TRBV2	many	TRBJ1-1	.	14	TGTGCCAGCAGTGAAGCGTGGGGGGGATCTGAAGCTTTCTTT	CASSEAWGGSEAFF
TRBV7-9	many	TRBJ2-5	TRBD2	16	TGTGCCAGCAGCTCTCCCAAGCGGGGTAGGGAAGAGACCCAGTACTTC	CASSSPKRGREETQYF
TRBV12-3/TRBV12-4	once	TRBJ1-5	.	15	TGTGCCAGCAGTTTCGAGGGTGGGAATGGTCAGCCCCAGCATTTT	CASSFEGGNGQPQHF
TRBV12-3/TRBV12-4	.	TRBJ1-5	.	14	TGTGCCAGCAGTTTGGACGGCGATCATCAGCCCCAGCATTTT	CASSLDGDHQPQHF
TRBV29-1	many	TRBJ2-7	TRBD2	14	TGCAGCGCACAGTTCGGGACTAGTTTATCTGTGCAGTACTTC	CSAQFGTSLSVQYF
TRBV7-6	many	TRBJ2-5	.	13	TGTGCCAGCAGCTTGGCCATGCGGGAGACCCAGTACTTC	CASSLAMRETQYF